The next 7 T cell receptor beta chains were all read from a single sample in a study of CD8 T cells in Susac syndrome. With random hexamers, 0.5 to 1 ug RNA was reverse transcribed. Via MiXCR, TCRdb re-called the immunoSEQ multiplex PCR reads, giving one row per CDR3 protein. Altogether about 240,000 distinct CDR3 sequences are present, approximately 95% being singletons, with the ten largest covering about 0.1%. What was sequenced was CD4+ T cells from PBMCs. Receptors were obtained from a human donor with Susac syndrome.

The chain couples TRBV6-5 to TRBJ1-5, with D possibly TRBD1 on 6 matching bases. Germline V CDR1 and CDR2: MNHEY, SVGAGI. With 6 bases removed from V and 7 bases from J, the gap between germline ends came to 16 bases. The CDR3 has 14 amino acids. The CDR3 coding sequence is TGTGCCAGCAGACCGCGACAGGTCCTCCAGCCCCAGCATTTT. Translated: CASRPRQVLQPQHF.

V usage is TRBV7-3 and J usage is TRBJ2-3, with 9 nucleotides matching TRBD2. This CDR3 is built from 16 residues. Germline trimming cut 6 bases from V and 2 bases from J; bases unmatched to any gene: 9. The germline V gene has CDR1 SGHTA and CDR2 FQGTGA. Written as DNA, the CDR3 is TGTGCCAGCAGTTCCTCGACTAGCGGATTCACAGATACGCAGTATTTT. Amino acid sequence: CASSSSTSGFTDTQYF.

The chain recombines TRBV2 with TRBJ2-5; D unclear. V lost 0 bases and J 2 bases, leaving 7 bases between the germline ends. The CDR3 covers 14 residues. Germline lookup yields CDR1 SNHLY and CDR2 FYNNEI. The CDR3 DNA reads as TGTGCCAGCAGTGAAGCGGCAGCTCAAGAGACCCAGTACTTC. Its translation is CASSEAAAQETQYF. The full variable domain, its missing parts supplied by reference TRBV2 and TRBJ2-5, is EPEVTQTPSHQVTQMGQEVILRCVPISNHLYFYWYRQILGQKVEFLVSFYNNEISEKSEIFDDQFSVERPDGSNFTLKIRSTKLEDSAMYFCASSEAAAQETQYFGPGTRLLVL.

V gene TRBV14 combines with J gene TRBJ2-1, with a tentative D call TRBD2 (6 bases). Germline V lookup: CDR1 SGHDN, CDR2 FVKESK. Trimming took off 0 bases at V and 4 bases at J, with 10 bases between the two ends. This CDR3 is 15 amino acids long. The CDR3 protein is CASSQDLAGYNEQFF. For the CDR3, the DNA is TGTGCCAGCAGCCAAGATCTGGCGGGATACAATGAGCAGTTCTTC.

The CDR3 nucleotides read TGTGCCAGCAGGACCTCGGGGGGACAGGTACGACAGCCCCAGCATTTT. The encoded protein is CASRTSGGQVRQPQHF. The chain carries TRBV28 and TRBJ1-5, with TRBD1 matching over 8 bases. Germline CDR1 MDHEN, CDR2 SYDVKM. Trimming removed 6 bases from V and 7 bases from J; junction bases left unmatched: 14. The CDR3 is made up of 16 amino acids. The variable domain in full, with the rest retrieved from reference TRBV28 and TRBJ1-5, is DVKVTQSSRYLVKRTGEKVFLECVQDMDHENMFWYRQDPGLGLRLIYFSYDVKMKEKGDIPEGYSVSREKKERFSLILESASTNQTSMYLCASRTSGGQVRQPQHFGDGTRLSIL.

Only one count was recorded for this clonotype. CDR3 DNA sequence: TGCGCCTGCGCGGCGGGAACAGTGTACAATGAGCAGTTCTTC. This gives the protein CACAAGTVYNEQFF. The chain links TRBV5-1 to TRBJ2-1; D is perhaps TRBD2 (6 bases). This CDR3 has 14 amino acids. V lost 10 bases, J lost 4 bases, and 18 bases lay in between. Germline V gives CDR1 SGHRS, CDR2 YFSETQ. The full variable domain, in which reference TRBV5-1 and TRBJ2-1 provide the parts outside the CDR3, is KAGVTQTPRYLIKTRGQQVTLSCSPISGHRSVSWYQQTPGQGLQFLFEYFSETQRNKGNFPGRFSGRQFSNSRSEMNVSTLELGDSALYLCACAAGTVYNEQFFGPGTRLTVL.

This chain joins TRBV3-1 and TRBJ1-5, with D possibly TRBD1 on 5 matching bases. V was trimmed by 0 bases and J by 4 bases, leaving 10 bases between them. The germline CDR1 and CDR2 sequences are LGHDT and YNNKEL (reference sequence). The CDR3 loop spans 15 amino acids. This CDR3 reads CASSQDLTENQPQHF. In DNA, the CDR3 is TGTGCCAGCAGCCAAGATTTGACAGAAAATCAGCCCCAGCATTTT. Full variable domain (missing parts from reference TRBV3-1 and TRBJ1-5): DTAVSQTPKYLVTQMGNDKSIKCEQNLGHDTMYWYKQDSKKFLKIMFSYNNKELIINETVPNRFSPKSPDKAHLNLHINSLELGDSAVYFCASSQDLTENQPQHFGDGTRLSIL.